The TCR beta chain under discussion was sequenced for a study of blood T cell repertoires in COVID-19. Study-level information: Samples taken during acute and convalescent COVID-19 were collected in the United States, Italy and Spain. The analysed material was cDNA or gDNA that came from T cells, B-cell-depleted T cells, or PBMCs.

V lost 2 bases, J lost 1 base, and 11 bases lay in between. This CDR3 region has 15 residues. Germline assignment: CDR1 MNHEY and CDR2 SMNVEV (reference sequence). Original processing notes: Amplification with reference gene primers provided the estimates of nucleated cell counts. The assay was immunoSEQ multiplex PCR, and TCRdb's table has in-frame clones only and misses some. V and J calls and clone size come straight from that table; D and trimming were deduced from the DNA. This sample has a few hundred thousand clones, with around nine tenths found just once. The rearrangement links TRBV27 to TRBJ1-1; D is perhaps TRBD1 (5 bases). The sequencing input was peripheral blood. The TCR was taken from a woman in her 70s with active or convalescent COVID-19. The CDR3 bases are TGTGCCAGCAGTTTAGGGGTCGGGGGGAACACTGAAGCTTTCTTT. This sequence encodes CASSLGVGGNTEAFF.